Described below is a single T cell receptor beta chain sequence and its context. Its antigen is unidentified. The germline V and J ends were trimmed by 5 bases and 1 base, with 19 bases remaining between them. Germline V lookup: CDR1 SGHNT, CDR2 YYREEE (reference sequence). The CDR3 totals 16 residues. Sequencing used immunoSEQ multiplex PCR; TCRdb keeps in-frame clones, though not all of them. The sample lists around 140,000 clones; around 90% were seen once. The data stem from a study of T cell responses to AZD1222 COVID-19 vaccine. Overall study findings and caveats: Vaccine-associated CD4 TCRs spanned spike, dominant at 160-218 and 743-854. Only five or six people who got AZD1222 tested seropositive at baseline. A reported finding is that nearly half of spike-specific TCRs target unmutated variant regions.

This chain connects TRBV5-4 to TRBJ2-7, with D maybe TRBD2 (7 bases). The source was peripheral blood, collected on day 0 of AZD1222 vaccination. This TCR came from an adult in good health. CDR3 in DNA: TGTGCCAGCAGTCCAAGTCGGGGGGCGAGGTCCTACGAGCAGTACTTC. This gives the protein CASSPSRGARSYEQYF.